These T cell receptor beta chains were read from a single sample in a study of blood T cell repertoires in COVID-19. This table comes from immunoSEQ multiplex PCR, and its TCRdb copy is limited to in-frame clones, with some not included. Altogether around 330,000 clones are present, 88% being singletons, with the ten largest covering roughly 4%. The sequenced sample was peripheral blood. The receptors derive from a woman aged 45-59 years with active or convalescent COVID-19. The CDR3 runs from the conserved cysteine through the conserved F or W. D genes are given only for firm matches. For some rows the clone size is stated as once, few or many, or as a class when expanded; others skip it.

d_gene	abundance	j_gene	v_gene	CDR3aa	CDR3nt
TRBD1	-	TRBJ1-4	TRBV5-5	CASSRQGLTNEKLFF	TGTGCCAGCAGCCGACAGGGTTTAACTAATGAAAAACTGTTTTTT
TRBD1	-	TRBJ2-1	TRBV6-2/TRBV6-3	CASSYSRQGGNEQFF	TGTGCCAGCAGTTACTCCCGACAGGGGGGCAATGAGCAGTTCTTC
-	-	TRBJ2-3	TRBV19	CASSIGEEYTQYF	TGTGCCAGTAGTATAGGAGAGGAATATACGCAGTATTTT
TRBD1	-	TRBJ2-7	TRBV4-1	CASSQYTGATSSYEQYF	TGCGCCAGCAGCCAATACACAGGGGCAACTAGCTCCTACGAGCAGTACTTC
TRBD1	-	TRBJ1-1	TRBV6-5	CASRAPDRGLVEAFF	TGTGCCAGCAGGGCCCCGGACAGGGGGTTAGTTGAAGCTTTCTTT
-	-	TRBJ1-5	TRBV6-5	CASSQVTGIDQPQHF	TGTGCCAGCAGTCAGGTCACAGGGATAGATCAGCCCCAGCATTTT
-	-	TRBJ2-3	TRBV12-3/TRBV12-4	CASSSDSRDTQYF	TGTGCCAGCAGTTCGGATAGCAGAGATACGCAGTATTTT
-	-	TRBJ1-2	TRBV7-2	CASSPDSAGNYGYTF	TGTGCCAGCAGCCCGGACTCGGCGGGAAACTATGGCTACACCTTC
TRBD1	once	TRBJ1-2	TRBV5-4	CASSSWTGDFGYTF	TGTGCCAGCAGCTCCTGGACAGGGGATTTTGGCTACACCTTC
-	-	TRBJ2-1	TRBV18	CASSPGGSIYNEQFF	TGTGCCAGCTCACCAGGGGGGTCGATTTACAATGAGCAGTTCTTC
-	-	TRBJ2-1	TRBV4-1	CASSQDRADEQFF	TGCGCCAGCAGCCAAGACAGGGCGGATGAGCAGTTCTTC
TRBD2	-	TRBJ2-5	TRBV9	CASSARGGEKETQYF	TGTGCCAGCAGCGCCCGCGGGGGGGAGAAAGAGACCCAGTACTTC
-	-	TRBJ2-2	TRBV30	CAWSYPKGGVTGELFF	TGTGCCTGGTCATACCCAAAGGGGGGGGTCACCGGGGAGCTGTTTTTT
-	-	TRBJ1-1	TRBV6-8	CASREGTDKMNTEAFF	TGTGCCAGCAGGGAAGGGACTGACAAGATGAACACTGAAGCTTTCTTT
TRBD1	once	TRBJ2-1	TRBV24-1	CATSDRDSYNEQFF	TGTGCCACCAGTGATCGGGACAGCTACAATGAGCAGTTCTTC
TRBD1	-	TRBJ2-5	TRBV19	CASSITGTGGFGKTQYF	TGTGCCAGTAGTATCACCGGGACAGGGGGTTTTGGAAAGACCCAGTACTTC
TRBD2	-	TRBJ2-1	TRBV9	CASSVAGTSGYNEQFF	TGTGCCAGCAGCGTAGCTGGGACTAGCGGGTACAATGAGCAGTTCTTC
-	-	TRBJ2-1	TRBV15	CATRPQGVRGNEQFF	TGTGCCACCCGACCACAGGGTGTTCGTGGCAATGAGCAGTTCTTC
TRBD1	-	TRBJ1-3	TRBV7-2	CASSIGTGVRSGNTIYF	TGTGCCAGCAGCATCGGGACAGGGGTGCGCTCTGGAAACACCATATATTTT
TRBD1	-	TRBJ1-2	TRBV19	CASSTRTGTNYGYTF	TGTGCCAGTAGTACCCGGACAGGTACTAACTATGGCTACACCTTC
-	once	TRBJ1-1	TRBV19	CASSKTRGTEAFF	TGTGCCAGTAGCAAAACCAGGGGCACTGAAGCTTTCTTT
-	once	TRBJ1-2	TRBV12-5	CASDTRGSGYGYTF	TGTGCTAGTGATACCAGGGGATCTGGCTATGGCTACACCTTC
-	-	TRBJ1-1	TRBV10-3	CAISESSGTGGNTEAFF	TGTGCCATCAGTGAGTCTTCGGGCACCGGGGGGAACACTGAAGCTTTCTTT
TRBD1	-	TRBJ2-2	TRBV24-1	CATSDPGTGATGELFF	TGTGCCACCAGTGATCCTGGGACAGGGGCCACCGGGGAGCTGTTTTTT
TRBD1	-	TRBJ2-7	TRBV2	CASKRTGGANHEQYF	TGTGCCAGCAAAAGGACAGGGGGCGCAAACCACGAGCAGTACTTC
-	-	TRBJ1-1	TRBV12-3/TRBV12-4	CASSFEGAEAFF	TGTGCCAGCAGTTTCGAGGGGGCTGAAGCTTTCTTT
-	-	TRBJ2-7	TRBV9	CASSASSSYEQYF	TGTGCCAGCAGCGCCTCTAGCTCCTACGAGCAGTACTTC
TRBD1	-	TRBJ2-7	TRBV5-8	CASSWGQGFLSDEQYF	TGTGCCAGCAGCTGGGGACAGGGGTTTCTATCCGACGAGCAGTACTTC
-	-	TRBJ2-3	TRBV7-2	CASSFGSASTDTQYF	TGTGCCAGCAGCTTCGGTAGCGCTAGCACAGATACGCAGTATTTT